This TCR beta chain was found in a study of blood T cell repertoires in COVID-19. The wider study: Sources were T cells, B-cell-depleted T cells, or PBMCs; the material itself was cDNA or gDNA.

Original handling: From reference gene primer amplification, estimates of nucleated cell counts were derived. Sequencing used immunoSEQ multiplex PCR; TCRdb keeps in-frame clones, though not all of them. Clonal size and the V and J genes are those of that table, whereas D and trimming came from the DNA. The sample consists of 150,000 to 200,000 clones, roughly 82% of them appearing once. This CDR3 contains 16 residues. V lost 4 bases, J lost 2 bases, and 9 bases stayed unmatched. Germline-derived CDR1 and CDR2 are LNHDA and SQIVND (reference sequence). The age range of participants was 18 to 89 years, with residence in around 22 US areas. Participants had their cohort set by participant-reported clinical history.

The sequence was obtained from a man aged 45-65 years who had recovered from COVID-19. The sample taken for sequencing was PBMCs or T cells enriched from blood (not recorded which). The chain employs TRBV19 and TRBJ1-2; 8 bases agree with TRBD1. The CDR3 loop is CASSSLRQGSNYGYTF. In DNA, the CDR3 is TGTGCCAGTAGTAGCCTCAGACAGGGGTCAAACTATGGCTACACCTTC.